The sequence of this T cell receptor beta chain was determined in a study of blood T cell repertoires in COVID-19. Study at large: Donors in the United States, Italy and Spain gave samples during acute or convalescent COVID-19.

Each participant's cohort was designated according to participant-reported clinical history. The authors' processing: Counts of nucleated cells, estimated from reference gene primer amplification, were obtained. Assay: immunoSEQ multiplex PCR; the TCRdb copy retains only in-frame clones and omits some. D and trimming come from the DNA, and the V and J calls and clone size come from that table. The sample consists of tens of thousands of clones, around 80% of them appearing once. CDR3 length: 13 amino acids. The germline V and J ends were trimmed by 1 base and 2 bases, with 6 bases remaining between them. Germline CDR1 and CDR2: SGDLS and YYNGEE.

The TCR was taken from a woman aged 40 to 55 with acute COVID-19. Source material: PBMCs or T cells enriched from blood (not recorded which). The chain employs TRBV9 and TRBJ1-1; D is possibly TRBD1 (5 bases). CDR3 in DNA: TGTGCCAGCAGCGTAAGGGGCAACACTGAAGCTTTCTTT. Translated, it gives CASSVRGNTEAFF.